These T cell receptor beta chains were read from a single sample in a study of persistence of HIV-infected CD4 T cells. TCRdb's table, derived via immunoSEQ multiplex PCR, lists solely in-frame clones and lacks some. The sample lists 30,000 to 45,000 clones, about 81% seen once, with around 0.88% in the top ten. The antigens for these receptors are not known. Here the sequenced sample was cultured CD4+ T cells from PBMCs, taken from a patient who received antiretroviral therapy. The receptors stem from an adult with HIV. The donor label of this sample is uncertain. CDR3s include the opening cysteine and the closing phenylalanine or tryptophan. Fields, in order: clone size, D gene, V gene, J gene, CDR3 protein, CDR3 DNA. A D gene is named only where the DNA matches it firmly. Part of the rows lack a size; the others show once, few, many or a class for expanded clones.

abundance: -
d_gene: -
v_gene: TRBV6-5
j_gene: TRBJ2-7
CDR3aa: CASTLGRSYEQYF
CDR3nt: TGTGCCAGCACCCTAGGACGGTCTTACGAGCAGTACTTC

abundance: -
d_gene: TRBD1
v_gene: TRBV2
j_gene: TRBJ1-6
CDR3aa: CASIADRAGSPLHF
CDR3nt: TGTGCCAGCATTGCGGACAGGGCGGGATCACCCCTCCACTTT

abundance: -
d_gene: -
v_gene: TRBV7-2
j_gene: TRBJ1-2
CDR3aa: CASSLGIGQAVGGYTF
CDR3nt: TGTGCCAGCAGCTTAGGAATAGGGCAGGCCGTGGGTGGCTACACCTTC

abundance: -
d_gene: -
v_gene: TRBV9
j_gene: TRBJ2-5
CDR3aa: CASSVGAVLQETQYF
CDR3nt: TGTGCCAGCAGCGTAGGGGCGGTGTTACAAGAGACCCAGTACTTC

abundance: -
d_gene: -
v_gene: TRBV24-1
j_gene: TRBJ2-1
CDR3aa: CATSDLQGEQFF
CDR3nt: TGTGCCACCAGTGATTTGCAGGGGGAGCAGTTCTTC

abundance: -
d_gene: -
v_gene: TRBV18
j_gene: TRBJ1-6
CDR3aa: CASSPPNGTETSSYNSPLHF
CDR3nt: TGTGCCAGCTCACCACCGAACGGGACGGAGACGAGCTCCTATAATTCACCCCTCCACTTT

abundance: -
d_gene: TRBD1
v_gene: TRBV7-3
j_gene: TRBJ2-3
CDR3aa: CASSLRAGGVLDTQYF
CDR3nt: TGTGCCAGCAGCTTAAGGGCAGGGGGCGTTCTAGATACGCAGTATTTT

abundance: -
d_gene: TRBD1
v_gene: TRBV19
j_gene: TRBJ2-5
CDR3aa: CASSNRDRGLQETQYF
CDR3nt: TGTGCCAGTAGTAACAGGGACAGGGGGCTTCAAGAGACCCAGTACTTC

abundance: -
d_gene: TRBD2
v_gene: TRBV5-1
j_gene: TRBJ2-2
CDR3aa: CASRLAGLTGELFF
CDR3nt: TGCGCCAGCAGACTAGCGGGGCTTACCGGGGAGCTGTTTTTT

abundance: -
d_gene: -
v_gene: TRBV29-1
j_gene: TRBJ2-1
CDR3aa: CSVVELSRHNEQFF
CDR3nt: TGCAGCGTTGTCGAGCTTAGCCGCCACAATGAGCAGTTCTTC

abundance: -
d_gene: -
v_gene: TRBV11-3
j_gene: TRBJ2-3
CDR3aa: CASSSVGLDTQYF
CDR3nt: TGTGCCAGCAGCTCCGTCGGGCTGGATACGCAGTATTTT

abundance: few
d_gene: -
v_gene: TRBV6-5
j_gene: TRBJ1-2
CDR3aa: CASSYSGRAGGYTF
CDR3nt: TGTGCCAGCAGTTACTCGGGCAGGGCTGGCGGCTACACCTTC

abundance: -
d_gene: -
v_gene: TRBV9
j_gene: TRBJ1-1
CDR3aa: CASSIGLNTEAFF
CDR3nt: TGTGCCAGCAGTATCGGACTGAACACTGAAGCTTTCTTT

abundance: -
d_gene: TRBD1
v_gene: TRBV19
j_gene: TRBJ1-5
CDR3aa: CASSMDRGAGQPQHF
CDR3nt: TGTGCCAGTAGTATGGACAGGGGCGCGGGTCAGCCCCAGCATTTT

abundance: -
d_gene: -
v_gene: TRBV25-1
j_gene: TRBJ2-7
CDR3aa: CASSELGPYEQYF
CDR3nt: TGTGCCAGCAGTGAATTGGGACCCTACGAGCAGTACTTC

abundance: -
d_gene: -
v_gene: TRBV4-1
j_gene: TRBJ1-6
CDR3aa: CASSQDRGPRNSPLHF
CDR3nt: TGCGCCAGCAGCCAAGATCGGGGCCCGCGAAATTCACCCCTCCACTTT

abundance: -
d_gene: -
v_gene: TRBV7-9
j_gene: TRBJ1-5
CDR3aa: CASSLRGEPQHF
CDR3nt: TGTGCCAGCAGCTTACGGGGGGAGCCCCAGCATTTT

abundance: once
d_gene: TRBD1
v_gene: TRBV5-1
j_gene: TRBJ1-1
CDR3aa: CASFDSGGSGTEAFF
CDR3nt: TGCGCCAGCTTCGACTCAGGGGGAAGCGGGACTGAAGCTTTCTTT

abundance: once
d_gene: TRBD1
v_gene: TRBV6-5
j_gene: TRBJ1-2
CDR3aa: CASSYSGQVNYGYTF
CDR3nt: TGTGCCAGCAGTTACTCGGGACAGGTTAACTATGGCTACACCTTC

abundance: -
d_gene: TRBD2
v_gene: TRBV2
j_gene: TRBJ2-3
CDR3aa: CASQAGGVDTQYF
CDR3nt: TGTGCCAGCCAAGCGGGGGGGGTTGATACGCAGTATTTT

abundance: -
d_gene: TRBD1
v_gene: TRBV29-1
j_gene: TRBJ2-7
CDR3aa: CSGGQGRGEQYF
CDR3nt: TGCAGCGGGGGACAGGGACGCGGCGAGCAGTACTTC

abundance: -
d_gene: -
v_gene: TRBV6-1
j_gene: TRBJ1-1
CDR3aa: CASSELGGGGEAFF
CDR3nt: TGTGCCAGCAGTGAATTGGGAGGGGGAGGTGAAGCTTTCTTT

abundance: -
d_gene: -
v_gene: TRBV5-1
j_gene: TRBJ2-1
CDR3aa: CASSFRESYNEQFF
CDR3nt: TGCGCCAGCAGCTTCCGGGAATCCTACAATGAGCAGTTCTTC

abundance: once
d_gene: -
v_gene: TRBV7-8
j_gene: TRBJ1-2
CDR3aa: CASSYGSPTDGYTF
CDR3nt: TGTGCCAGCTCTTACGGGAGTCCCACTGATGGCTACACCTTC

abundance: once
d_gene: -
v_gene: TRBV5-1
j_gene: TRBJ2-7
CDR3aa: CASSAGQRSYEQYF
CDR3nt: TGCGCCAGCAGCGCGGGACAGCGCTCCTACGAGCAGTACTTC

abundance: -
d_gene: TRBD2
v_gene: TRBV19
j_gene: TRBJ2-1
CDR3aa: CASSITSGGVNNEQFF
CDR3nt: TGTGCCAGTAGTATCACTAGCGGGGGGGTGAACAATGAGCAGTTCTTC

abundance: once
d_gene: TRBD1
v_gene: TRBV13
j_gene: TRBJ1-2
CDR3aa: CASSIRTGGDGYTF
CDR3nt: TGTGCCAGCAGCATTCGGACAGGGGGTGATGGCTACACCTTC

abundance: -
d_gene: -
v_gene: TRBV5-1
j_gene: TRBJ2-3
CDR3aa: CASSPGQQLTDTQYF
CDR3nt: TGCGCCAGCAGCCCAGGGCAGCAACTCACAGATACGCAGTATTTT

abundance: -
d_gene: -
v_gene: TRBV4-2
j_gene: TRBJ1-2
CDR3aa: CASSQEFGGSNYGYTF
CDR3nt: TGTGCCAGCAGCCAAGAGTTCGGCGGATCTAACTATGGCTACACCTTC

abundance: -
d_gene: -
v_gene: TRBV30
j_gene: TRBJ1-1
CDR3aa: CAWTRAPNTEAFF
CDR3nt: TGTGCCTGGACCAGGGCTCCGAACACTGAAGCTTTCTTT

abundance: -
d_gene: TRBD1
v_gene: TRBV6-5
j_gene: TRBJ1-1
CDR3aa: CASSRQGARTEAFF
CDR3nt: TGTGCCAGCAGTCGACAGGGGGCGAGAACTGAAGCTTTCTTT

abundance: -
d_gene: -
v_gene: TRBV6-5
j_gene: TRBJ2-3
CDR3aa: CASTRATDTQYF
CDR3nt: TGTGCCAGTACCCGCGCCACAGATACGCAGTATTTT

abundance: -
d_gene: TRBD1
v_gene: TRBV11-3
j_gene: TRBJ1-1
CDR3aa: CASSFGTGAGNTEAFF
CDR3nt: TGTGCCAGCAGCTTTGGGACAGGGGCCGGGAACACTGAAGCTTTCTTT

abundance: few
d_gene: -
v_gene: TRBV27
j_gene: TRBJ2-2
CDR3aa: CASRQVFPGELFF
CDR3nt: TGTGCCAGCAGGCAGGTTTTCCCCGGGGAGCTGTTTTTT

abundance: -
d_gene: -
v_gene: TRBV6-2/TRBV6-3
j_gene: TRBJ2-6
CDR3aa: CASSLDGSGANVLTF
CDR3nt: TGTGCCAGCAGCCTGGACGGCTCTGGGGCCAACGTCCTGACTTTC

abundance: -
d_gene: TRBD1
v_gene: TRBV5-1
j_gene: TRBJ2-2
CDR3aa: CASSIQGASGELFF
CDR3nt: TGCGCCAGCAGCATACAGGGGGCGTCCGGGGAGCTGTTTTTT

abundance: -
d_gene: -
v_gene: TRBV30
j_gene: TRBJ1-1
CDR3aa: CAWRTLGSAAEAFF
CDR3nt: TGTGCCTGGAGGACCTTAGGTTCGGCAGCCGAAGCTTTCTTT

abundance: -
d_gene: TRBD2
v_gene: TRBV20-1
j_gene: TRBJ2-1
CDR3aa: CSASTSGGFYNEQFF
CDR3nt: TGCAGTGCTAGTACCAGCGGGGGGTTCTACAATGAGCAGTTCTTC

abundance: few
d_gene: -
v_gene: TRBV3-1/TRBV3-2
j_gene: TRBJ2-2
CDR3aa: CASSQAGQKDGELFF
CDR3nt: TGTGCCAGCAGCCAGGCGGGGCAAAAGGACGGGGAGCTGTTTTTT

abundance: -
d_gene: TRBD1
v_gene: TRBV11-2
j_gene: TRBJ2-6
CDR3aa: CASSLDLGQGSGANVLTF
CDR3nt: TGTGCCAGCAGCTTAGATCTGGGACAGGGGTCTGGGGCCAACGTCCTGACTTTC